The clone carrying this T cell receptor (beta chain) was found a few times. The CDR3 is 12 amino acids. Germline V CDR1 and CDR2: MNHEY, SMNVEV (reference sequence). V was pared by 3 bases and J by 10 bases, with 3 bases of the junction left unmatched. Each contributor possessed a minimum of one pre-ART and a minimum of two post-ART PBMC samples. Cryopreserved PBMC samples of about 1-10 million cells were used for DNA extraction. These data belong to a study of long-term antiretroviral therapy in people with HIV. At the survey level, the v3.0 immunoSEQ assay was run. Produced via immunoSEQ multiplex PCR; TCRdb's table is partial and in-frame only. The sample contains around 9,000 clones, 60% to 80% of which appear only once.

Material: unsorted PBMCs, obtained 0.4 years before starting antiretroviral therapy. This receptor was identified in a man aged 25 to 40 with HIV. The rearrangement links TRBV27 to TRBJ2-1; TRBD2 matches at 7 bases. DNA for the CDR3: TGTGCCAGCAGTTTTGGGGGGGGAGAGCAGTTCTTC. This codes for CASSFGGGEQFF.